Below are 21 T cell receptor beta chains sequenced from a single sample in a study of cytomegalovirus exposure and HLA in healthy donors. Profiling relied on immunoSEQ multiplex PCR, and the TCRdb table lists in-frame clones only, not all of them. This sample has about 74,000 clones, with around 94% found just once. Sequenced material: PBMCs. The receptors were sampled from a woman aged 18 to 35 in good health and CMV-seropositive.

The V call is TRBV25-1, the J call TRBJ1-2; D not certain. The CDR3 has 15 residues. Germline loops: CDR1 MGHDK, CDR2 SYGVNS. V was clipped by 1 base and J by 3 bases, with 12 bases between them. Written as DNA, the CDR3 is TGTGCCAGCAGTGAATGGGCAGGCCCGGACTATGGCTACACCTTC. Translation gives CASSEWAGPDYGYTF.

The chain employs TRBV10-3 and TRBJ2-3, with 13 bases fitting TRBD2. V lost 6 bases and J lost 4; bases outside the gene matches: 10. This CDR3 is 17 amino acids long. Germline V gene data show CDR1 as ENHRY and CDR2 as SYGVKD. This CDR3 reads CAIREGLAGSSADTQYF. For the CDR3, the DNA is TGTGCCATCAGGGAGGGACTAGCGGGGAGCTCGGCAGATACGCAGTATTTT.

This CDR3 is CASSLGDRENTEAFF. The CDR3 DNA follows: TGCGCCAGCAGCTTGGGGGACAGGGAGAACACTGAAGCTTTCTTT. V is TRBV5-1 and J is TRBJ1-1; TRBD1 matches 9 bases. The V gene's germline CDR1 is SGHRS and CDR2 YFSETQ. V gave up 0 bases and J gave up 1 base; unmatched junction bases: 1. The CDR3 length is 15 residues.

This clone has only one observation. The CDR3 DNA reads TGTGCCGCCTCGGACAGGGGAGGGTATGGCTACACCTTC. Translated, it gives CAASDRGGYGYTF. This chain joins TRBV6-6 and TRBJ1-2; TRBD1 aligns across 9 bases. CDR3 length: 13 amino acids. Germline V CDR1 and CDR2: MNHNY, SVGAGI (reference sequence). Trimming removed 11 bases from V and 5 bases from J; junction bases left unmatched: 9.

The CDR3 here is CASSPGLAGYEQYF. CDR3 sequence (DNA): TGTGCCAGTAGTCCCGGACTAGCGGGCTACGAGCAGTACTTC. V and J are TRBV19 and TRBJ2-7; 11 bases fit TRBD2. In germline, CDR1 is LNHDA, CDR2 SQIVND (reference sequence). The J segment lost 3 bases and the V segment lost 5 bases, leaving 3 bases of the junction unmatched. The CDR3 extends over 14 amino acids.

Comment on this clone: Germline and junction disagree at one end, which may indicate a read error. This chain joins TRBV7-7 and TRBJ2-5; a possible D gene is TRBD1 (6 bases). The germline V gene encodes CDR1 SSHAT and CDR2 FNYEAQ (reference sequence). The CDR3 runs to 15 residues. The CDR3 nucleotides read TGTGCTAGCAGCTTCAGGACAGATGCCGAAGGGACCCAGTACTTC. Its protein is CASSFRTDAEGTQYF.

This chain links TRBV10-1 with TRBJ2-7; TRBD2 matches 8 bases. Germline CDR1 WNHNN, CDR2 SYGVQD (reference sequence). The CDR3 runs to 15 residues. Germline trimming cut 4 bases from V and 2 bases from J; bases unmatched to any gene: 7. Here the CDR3 DNA reads TGCGCCAGCAGTGGAGGTAGCGGGGCCACCTACGAGCAGTACTTC. Protein product: CASSGGSGATYEQYF.

This clone occurred once. This sequence joins TRBV4-1 and TRBJ2-2, with a tentative D call TRBD2 (6 bases). CDR1 and CDR2 from the germline V gene are MGHRA and YSYEKL. This CDR3 has 16 residues. Trimming took 0 bases from V and 4 from J, leaving 12 bases between them. The CDR3 reads CASSQDGTFRTGELFF. The CDR3, as DNA: TGCGCCAGCAGCCAAGACGGGACTTTTCGCACCGGGGAGCTGTTTTTT.

The chain employs TRBV7-6 and TRBJ2-1, with 9 bases that match TRBD2. V trimming: 5 bases; J trimming: 0 bases; junction bases outside the gene matches: 5. Germline V CDR1 and CDR2: SGHVS, FNYEAQ. There are 16 residues in the CDR3. As DNA, the CDR3 is TGTGCCAGCAGCGCCCTAGCGGGAAGCTCCTACAATGAGCAGTTCTTC. It yields the protein CASSALAGSSYNEQFF.

The V and J genes are TRBV7-8 and TRBJ1-1; D is unclear. CDR1 is SGHVS, CDR2 FQNEAQ, per germline. This CDR3 has 13 amino acids. V was cut by 1 base and J by 3 bases, with 6 bases left in between. As DNA, the CDR3 is TGTGCCAGCAGCTTAGACCGGGACACTGAAGCTTTCTTT. Encoded protein: CASSLDRDTEAFF.

The chain is built from TRBV4-1 and TRBJ2-7; 8 positions agree with TRBD1. The CDR3 spans 16 residues. The germline V gene encodes CDR1 MGHRA and CDR2 YSYEKL. The ends lost 0 bases at V and 6 bases at J; junction bases unmatched: 10. The CDR3 spells CASSQEGQVFVGEQYF. As DNA, the CDR3 is TGCGCCAGCAGCCAAGAGGGACAGGTTTTTGTGGGCGAGCAGTACTTC.

The chain employs TRBV19 and TRBJ1-2; D is unresolved. Germline V gives CDR1 LNHDA, CDR2 SQIVND (reference sequence). V gave up 1 base and J gave up 3 bases, with 9 bases separating them. This CDR3 has 14 residues. The CDR3 DNA is TGTGCCAGTAGTATAGGGATCCGGGACTATGGCTACACCTTC. Residues: CASSIGIRDYGYTF. The full variable domain, completed using reference TRBV19 and TRBJ1-2, is DGGITQSPKYLFRKEGQNVTLSCEQNLNHDAMYWYRQDPGQGLRLIYYSQIVNDFQKGDIAEGYSVSREKKESFPLTVTSAQKNPTAFYLCASSIGIRDYGYTFGSGTRLTVV.

The chain has TRBV30 and TRBJ1-4, with 11 bases fitting TRBD1. This CDR3 has 15 amino acids. The J segment lost 4 bases and the V segment lost 3 bases, leaving 4 bases of the junction unmatched. Looked up from germline, CDR1 is GTSNPN and CDR2 is SVGIG (reference sequence). DNA for the CDR3: TGTGCCTGGAGCGGGGACAGGGGGATTAATGAAAAACTGTTTTTT. Protein sequence: CAWSGDRGINEKLFF.

The chain joins TRBV15 to TRBJ1-4, with a possible D match to TRBD1 (5 bases). The CDR3 has 17 amino acids. CDR1 and CDR2 (germline): LNHNV, YYDKDF (reference sequence). V dropped 4 bases and J dropped 4 bases, with 19 bases sitting between them. The CDR3 spells CATSKGKDVGLNEKLFF. The CDR3 DNA reads TGTGCCACCAGCAAGGGGAAGGACGTAGGCCTTAATGAAAAACTGTTTTTT.

V usage is TRBV29-1 and J usage is TRBJ2-2; 9 bases are shared with TRBD2. The CDR3 covers 14 residues. Trimming cost V 3 bases and J 4 bases; bases outside gene matches: 3. Per germline, CDR1 SQVTM and CDR2 ANQGSEA. This CDR3 is CSVDGREGTGELFF. In DNA, the CDR3 is TGCAGCGTTGATGGGCGGGAGGGCACCGGGGAGCTGTTTTTT.

The sample holds one count of this clone. The chain is built from TRBV29-1 and TRBJ2-4, with 12 bases fitting TRBD1. J lost 7 bases, V lost 4 bases, and 11 bases had no gene match. Germline V gives CDR1 SQVTM, CDR2 ANQGSEA. This CDR3 spans 16 amino acids. The CDR3 DNA sequence: TGCAGCGTTGTCCCCTCCTCGGGACAGGGGGCGAACATTCAGTACTTC. Residues: CSVVPSSGQGANIQYF.

The chain uses TRBV6-5 and TRBJ2-3; tentatively, D is TRBD2 (6 bases). The CDR3 consists of 14 residues. V was clipped by 8 bases and J by 3 bases, with 15 bases between them. Germline lookup yields CDR1 MNHEY and CDR2 SVGAGI. CDR3 residues: CASRHRGVTDTQYF. The CDR3 DNA reads TGTGCCAGCCGACACCGCGGGGTGACAGATACGCAGTATTTT.

This clone occurred once. This chain uses TRBV11-3 with TRBJ1-6, with 8 bases identical to TRBD1. V lost 5 bases and J lost 7; bases outside the gene matches: 4. The CDR3 is made up of 14 amino acids. Germline-derived CDR1 and CDR2 are SGHNT and YENEEA. CDR3 region: CASSVRGQNSPLHF. The CDR3 coding sequence is TGTGCCAGCAGCGTCAGGGGGCAAAATTCACCCCTCCACTTT. The full variable domain, rest sourced from reference TRBV11-3 and TRBJ1-6, is EAGVVQSPRYKIIEKKQPVAFWCNPISGHNTLYWYLQNLGQGPELLIRYENEEAVDDSQLPKDRFSAERLKGVDSTLKIQPAELGDSAVYLCASSVRGQNSPLHFGNGTRLTVT.

The rearrangement links TRBV11-2 to TRBJ2-1; TRBD1 agrees at 12 bases. Germline V gene lookup returns CDR1 SGHAT and CDR2 FQNNGV. Trimming took 5 bases from V and 0 from J; bases not matched to a gene: 8. This CDR3 is built from 18 residues. CDR3 in DNA: TGTGCCAGCAGCCGCGGGGTGGGACAGGGGGCCTCCTACAATGAGCAGTTCTTC. This gives the protein CASSRGVGQGASYNEQFF.

The J gene is TRBJ1-5, the V gene TRBV27; 11 nucleotides line up with TRBD1. Losses at the gene ends were 5 bases for V and 4 bases for J; bases not matched to a gene: 13. The CDR3 is made up of 18 amino acids. CDR1 and CDR2 from the germline V gene are MNHEY and SMNVEV (reference sequence). DNA of the CDR3: TGTGCCAGCAGTCCCGGGACAGGGGGTAGATACGGTAATCAGCCCCAGCATTTT. Amino acid sequence: CASSPGTGGRYGNQPQHF.

The V and J genes are TRBV7-9 and TRBJ1-4; D remains ambiguous. This CDR3 has 15 amino acids. V shed 5 bases and J shed 2 bases, with 12 bases lying between them. Germline lookup yields CDR1 SEHNR and CDR2 FQNEAQ (reference sequence). The DNA of the CDR3 is TGTGCCAGCAGCCCAGGCCGCTTCACTAATGAAAAACTGTTTTTT. Translation: CASSPGRFTNEKLFF. The variable domain in full, completed from reference TRBV7-9 and TRBJ1-4, reads DTGVSQNPRHKITKRGQNVTFRCDPISEHNRLYWYRQTLGQGPEFLTYFQNEAQLEKSRLLSDRFSAERPKGSFSTLEIQRTEQGDSAMYLCASSPGRFTNEKLFFGSGTQLSVL.